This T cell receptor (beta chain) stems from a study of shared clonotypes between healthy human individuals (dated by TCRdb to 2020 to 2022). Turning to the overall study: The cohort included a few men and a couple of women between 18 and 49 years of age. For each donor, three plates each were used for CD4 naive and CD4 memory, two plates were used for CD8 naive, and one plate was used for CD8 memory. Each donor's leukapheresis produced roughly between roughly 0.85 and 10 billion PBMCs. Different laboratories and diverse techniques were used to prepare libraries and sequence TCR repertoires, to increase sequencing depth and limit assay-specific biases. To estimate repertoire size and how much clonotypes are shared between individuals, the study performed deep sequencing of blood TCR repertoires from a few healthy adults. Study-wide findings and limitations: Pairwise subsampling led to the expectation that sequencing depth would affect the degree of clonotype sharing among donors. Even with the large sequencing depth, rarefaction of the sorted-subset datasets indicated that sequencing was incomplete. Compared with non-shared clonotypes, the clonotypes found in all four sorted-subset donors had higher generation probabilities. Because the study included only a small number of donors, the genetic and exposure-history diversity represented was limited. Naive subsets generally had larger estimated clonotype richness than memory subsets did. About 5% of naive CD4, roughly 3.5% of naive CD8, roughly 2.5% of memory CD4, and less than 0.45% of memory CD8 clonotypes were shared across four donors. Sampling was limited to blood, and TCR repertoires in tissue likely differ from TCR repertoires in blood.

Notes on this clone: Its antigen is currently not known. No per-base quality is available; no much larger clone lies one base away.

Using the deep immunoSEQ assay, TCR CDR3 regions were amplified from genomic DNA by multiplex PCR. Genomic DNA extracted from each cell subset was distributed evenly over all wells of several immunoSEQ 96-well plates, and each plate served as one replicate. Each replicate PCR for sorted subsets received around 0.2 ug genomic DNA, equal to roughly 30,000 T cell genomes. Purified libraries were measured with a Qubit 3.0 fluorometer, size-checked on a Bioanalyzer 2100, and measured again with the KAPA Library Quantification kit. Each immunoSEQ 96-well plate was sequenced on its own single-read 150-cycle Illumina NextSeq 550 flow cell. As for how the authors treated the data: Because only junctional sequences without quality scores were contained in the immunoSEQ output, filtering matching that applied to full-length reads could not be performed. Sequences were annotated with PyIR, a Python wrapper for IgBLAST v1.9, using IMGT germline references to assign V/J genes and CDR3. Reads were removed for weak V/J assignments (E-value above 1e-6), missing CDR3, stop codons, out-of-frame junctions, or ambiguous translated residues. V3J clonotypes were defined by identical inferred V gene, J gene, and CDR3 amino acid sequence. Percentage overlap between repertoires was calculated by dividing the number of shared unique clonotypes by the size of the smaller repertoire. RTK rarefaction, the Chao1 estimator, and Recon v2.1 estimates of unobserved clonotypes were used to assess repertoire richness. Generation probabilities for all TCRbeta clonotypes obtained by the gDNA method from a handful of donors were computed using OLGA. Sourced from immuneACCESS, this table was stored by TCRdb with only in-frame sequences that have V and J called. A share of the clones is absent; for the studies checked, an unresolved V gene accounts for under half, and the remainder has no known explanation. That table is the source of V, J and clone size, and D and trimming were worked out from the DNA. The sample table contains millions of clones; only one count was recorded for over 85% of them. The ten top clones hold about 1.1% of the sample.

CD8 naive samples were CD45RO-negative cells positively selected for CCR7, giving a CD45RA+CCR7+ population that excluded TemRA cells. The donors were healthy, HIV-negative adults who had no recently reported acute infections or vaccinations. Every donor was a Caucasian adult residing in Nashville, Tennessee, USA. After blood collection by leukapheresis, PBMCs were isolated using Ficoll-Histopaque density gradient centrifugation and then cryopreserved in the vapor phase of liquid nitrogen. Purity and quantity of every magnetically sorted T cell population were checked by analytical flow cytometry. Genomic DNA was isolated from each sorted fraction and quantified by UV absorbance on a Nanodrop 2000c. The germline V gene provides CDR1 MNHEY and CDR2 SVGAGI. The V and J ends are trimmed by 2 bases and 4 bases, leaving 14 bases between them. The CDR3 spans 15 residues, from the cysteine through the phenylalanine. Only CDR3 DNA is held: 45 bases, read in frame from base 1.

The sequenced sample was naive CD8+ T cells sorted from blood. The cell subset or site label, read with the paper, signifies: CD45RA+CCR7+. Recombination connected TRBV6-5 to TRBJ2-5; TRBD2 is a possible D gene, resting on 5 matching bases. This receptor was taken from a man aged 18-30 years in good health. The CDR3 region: CASSYDLTGRETQYF. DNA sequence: TGTGCCAGCAGTTACGACTTGACTGGGAGAGAGACCCAGTACTTC.